This paragraph reports one TCR beta chain. With 0 bases removed from V and 0 bases from J, the gap between germline ends came to 18 bases. CDR1 is SGHAT and CDR2 is FQNNGV in the germline V gene. This CDR3 comprises 18 residues. The entry originates in a study of blood T cell repertoires in COVID-19. As for the study in general: Acute and convalescent COVID-19 specimens originated in the United States, Italy and Spain.

Sequenced by immunoSEQ multiplex PCR; TCRdb stores in-frame clones only, minus some. The table lists about 250,000 clones, approximately 88% of them singletons. The V gene is TRBV11-2, the J gene TRBJ2-7; D is perhaps TRBD1 (6 bases). This receptor was taken from a woman aged 30 to 39 with COVID-19, enrolled during active disease. Material for sequencing was peripheral blood. As DNA, the CDR3 is TGTGCCAGCAGCTTAGATAGGACAGCTCTCCCCCCCTCCTACGAGCAGTACGTC. This translates into CASSLDRTALPPSYEQYV.